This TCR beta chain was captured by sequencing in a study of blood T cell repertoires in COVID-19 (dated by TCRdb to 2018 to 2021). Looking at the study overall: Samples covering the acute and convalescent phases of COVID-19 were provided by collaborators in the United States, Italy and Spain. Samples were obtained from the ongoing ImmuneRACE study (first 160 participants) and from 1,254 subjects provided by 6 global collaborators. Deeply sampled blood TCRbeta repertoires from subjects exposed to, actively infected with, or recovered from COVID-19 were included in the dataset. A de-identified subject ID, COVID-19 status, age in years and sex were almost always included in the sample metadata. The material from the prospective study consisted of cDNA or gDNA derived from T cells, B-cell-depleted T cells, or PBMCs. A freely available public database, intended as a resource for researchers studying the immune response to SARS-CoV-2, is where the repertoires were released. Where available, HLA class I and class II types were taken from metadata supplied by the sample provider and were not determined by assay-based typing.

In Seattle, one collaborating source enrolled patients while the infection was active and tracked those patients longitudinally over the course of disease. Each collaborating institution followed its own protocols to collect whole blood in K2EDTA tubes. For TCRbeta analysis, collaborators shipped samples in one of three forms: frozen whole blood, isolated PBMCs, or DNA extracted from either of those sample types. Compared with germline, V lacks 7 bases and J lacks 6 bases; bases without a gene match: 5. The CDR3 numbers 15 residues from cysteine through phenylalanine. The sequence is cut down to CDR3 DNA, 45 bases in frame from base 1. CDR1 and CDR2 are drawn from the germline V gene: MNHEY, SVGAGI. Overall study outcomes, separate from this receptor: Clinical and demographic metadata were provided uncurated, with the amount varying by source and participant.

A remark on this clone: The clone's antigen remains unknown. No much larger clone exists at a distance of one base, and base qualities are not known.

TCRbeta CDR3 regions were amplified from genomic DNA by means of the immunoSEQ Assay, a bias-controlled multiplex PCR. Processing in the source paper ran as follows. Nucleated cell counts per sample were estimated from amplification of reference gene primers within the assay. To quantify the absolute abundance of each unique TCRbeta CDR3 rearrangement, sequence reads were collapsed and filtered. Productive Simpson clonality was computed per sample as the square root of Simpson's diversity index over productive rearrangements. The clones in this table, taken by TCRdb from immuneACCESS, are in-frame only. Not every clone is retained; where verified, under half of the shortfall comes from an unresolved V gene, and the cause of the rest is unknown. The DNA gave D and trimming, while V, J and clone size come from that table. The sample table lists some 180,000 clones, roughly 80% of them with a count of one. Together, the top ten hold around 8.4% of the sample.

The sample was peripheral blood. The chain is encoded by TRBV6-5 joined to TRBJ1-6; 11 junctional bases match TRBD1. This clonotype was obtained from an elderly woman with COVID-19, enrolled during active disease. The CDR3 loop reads CASTGTGGLNSPLHF. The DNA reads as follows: TGTGCCAGCACCGGGACAGGGGGACTTAATTCACCCCTCCACTTT.